The entry below describes one T cell receptor (beta chain). Its antigen is unidentified. This CDR3 has 12 amino acids. Germline values: CDR1 SEHNR, CDR2 FQNEAQ (reference sequence). V lost 5 bases and J lost 8, with 10 bases in between. This specimen belongs to a study of blood T cells in healthy people across ages. Study information: Per two T cells, template switching captured roughly one barcoded beta molecule. Broader study findings: A strong correlation was found between TCR beta diversity and the percentage of naive T cells.

Then a second PCR, running about 6 to 12 cycles, was carried out with a sample-barcoded 5' primer and a J-beta primer mix. The template-switch adaptor was a 5' adaptor with 12 random nucleotides. It tagged each cDNA molecule. Via MiXCR, TCRdb re-called the 5' RACE reads, giving one row per CDR3 protein. Of 850,000 to 950,000 distinct CDR3 sequences listed, around 26% were seen once; the top ten hold roughly 17%. The TCR sequence derives from a woman of 80 years or more in good health. The chain couples TRBV7-9 to TRBJ1-3; D uncertain. The sample was blood. The DNA of the CDR3 is TGTGCCAGCAGCCTGGTTGGTGACACCATATATTTT. This translates into CASSLVGDTIYF.